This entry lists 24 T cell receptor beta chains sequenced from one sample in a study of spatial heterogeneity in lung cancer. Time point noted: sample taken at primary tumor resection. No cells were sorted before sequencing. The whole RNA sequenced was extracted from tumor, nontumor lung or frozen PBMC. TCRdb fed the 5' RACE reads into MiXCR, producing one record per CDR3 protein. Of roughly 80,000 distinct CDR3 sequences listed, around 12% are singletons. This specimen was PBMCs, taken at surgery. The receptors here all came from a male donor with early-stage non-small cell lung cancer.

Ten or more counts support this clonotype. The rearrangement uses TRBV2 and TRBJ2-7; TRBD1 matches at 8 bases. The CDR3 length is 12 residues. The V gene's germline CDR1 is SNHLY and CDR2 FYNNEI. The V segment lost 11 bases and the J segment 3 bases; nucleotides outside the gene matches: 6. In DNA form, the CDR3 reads TGTGCCGCAGGGGGACAGGTCTACGAGCAGTACTTC. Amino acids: CAAGGQVYEQYF.

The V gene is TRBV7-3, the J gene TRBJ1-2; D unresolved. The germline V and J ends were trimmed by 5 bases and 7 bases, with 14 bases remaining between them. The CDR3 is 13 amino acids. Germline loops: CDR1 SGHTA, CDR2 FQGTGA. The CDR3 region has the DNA TGTGCCAGCAGCCCCTTGGCGGGGTTTGGCTACACCTTC. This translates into CASSPLAGFGYTF.

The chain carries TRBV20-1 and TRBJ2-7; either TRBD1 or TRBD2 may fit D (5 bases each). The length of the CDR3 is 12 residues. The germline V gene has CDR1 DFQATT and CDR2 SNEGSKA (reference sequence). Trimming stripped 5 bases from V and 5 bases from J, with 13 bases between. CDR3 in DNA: TGCAGTGCTTTTGGGCAGGGACACGAGCAGTACTTC. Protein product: CSAFGQGHEQYF.

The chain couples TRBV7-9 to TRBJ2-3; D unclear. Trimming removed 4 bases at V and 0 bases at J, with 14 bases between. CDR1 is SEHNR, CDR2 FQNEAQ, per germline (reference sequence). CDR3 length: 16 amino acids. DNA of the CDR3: TGTGCCAGCAGCTCACTGAGACATTCTAGCACAGATACGCAGTATTTT. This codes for CASSSLRHSSTDTQYF.

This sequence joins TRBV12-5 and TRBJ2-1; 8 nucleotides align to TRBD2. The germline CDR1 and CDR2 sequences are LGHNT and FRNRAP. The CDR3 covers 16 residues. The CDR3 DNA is TGTTCGGCAAGGGAAATGGGTAGCGGGGAATACAATGAGCAGTTCTTC. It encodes CSAREMGSGEYNEQFF.

The CDR3: CASSAGFFNYGYTF. CDR3 bases: TGTGCCAGCAGTGCGGGATTTTTTAACTATGGCTACACCTTC. The rearrangement joins TRBV2 to TRBJ1-2; D not certain. The V end lost 4 bases, the J end lost 1 base, and 10 bases lay between the germline ends. From germline, CDR1 is SNHLY and CDR2 FYNNEI. This CDR3 comprises 14 residues.

The CDR3 coding sequence is TGCAGTGCTAGAGTCCAGTTCAATGAGCAGTTCTTC. It yields the protein CSARVQFNEQFF. The V call is TRBV20-1, the J call TRBJ2-1; no firm D call. Trimming pared 1 base from V and 6 bases from J, leaving 7 bases between. The germline CDR1 and CDR2 sequences are DFQATT and SNEGSKA (reference sequence). The CDR3 has 12 residues.

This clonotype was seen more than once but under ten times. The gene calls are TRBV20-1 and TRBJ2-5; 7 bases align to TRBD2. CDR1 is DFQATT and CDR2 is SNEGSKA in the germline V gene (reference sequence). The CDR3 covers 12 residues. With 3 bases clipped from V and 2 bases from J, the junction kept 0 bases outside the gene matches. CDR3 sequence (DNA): TGCAGTGCTAGGGGGGGGCAAGAGACCCAGTACTTC. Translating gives CSARGGQETQYF.

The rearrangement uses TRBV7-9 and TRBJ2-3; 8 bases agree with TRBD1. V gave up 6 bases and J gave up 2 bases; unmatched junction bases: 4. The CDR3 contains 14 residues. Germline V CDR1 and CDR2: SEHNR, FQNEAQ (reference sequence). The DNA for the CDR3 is TGTGCCAGCAGGAGGACAGGGTTCACAGATACGCAGTATTTT. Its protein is CASRRTGFTDTQYF.

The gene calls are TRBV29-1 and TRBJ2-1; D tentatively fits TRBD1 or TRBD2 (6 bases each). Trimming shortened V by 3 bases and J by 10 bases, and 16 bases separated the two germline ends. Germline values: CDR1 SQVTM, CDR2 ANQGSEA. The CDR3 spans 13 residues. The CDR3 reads CSVEEGGLSEQFF. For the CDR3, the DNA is TGCAGCGTTGAGGAGGGGGGTCTCTCAGAGCAGTTCTTC.

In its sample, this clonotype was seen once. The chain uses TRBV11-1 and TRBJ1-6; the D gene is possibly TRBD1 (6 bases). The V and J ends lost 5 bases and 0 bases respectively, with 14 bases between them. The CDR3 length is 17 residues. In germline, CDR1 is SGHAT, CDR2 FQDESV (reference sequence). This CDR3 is CASSDSGQRSYNSPLHF. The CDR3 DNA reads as TGTGCCAGCAGCGACTCAGGACAGCGCTCCTATAATTCACCCCTCCACTTT.

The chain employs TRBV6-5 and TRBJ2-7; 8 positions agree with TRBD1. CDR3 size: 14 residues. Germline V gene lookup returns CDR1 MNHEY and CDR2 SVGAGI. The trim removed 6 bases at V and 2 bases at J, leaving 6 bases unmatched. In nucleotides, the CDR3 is TGTGCCAGCAGGGGGACAGGTTTTACCTACGAGCAGTACTTC. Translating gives CASRGTGFTYEQYF.

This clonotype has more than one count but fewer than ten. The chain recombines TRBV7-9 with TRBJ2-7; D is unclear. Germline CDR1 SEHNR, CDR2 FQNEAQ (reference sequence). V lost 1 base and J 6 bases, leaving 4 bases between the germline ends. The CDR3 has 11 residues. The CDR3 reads CASSLDLEQYF. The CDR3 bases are TGTGCCAGCAGCTTAGACCTCGAGCAGTACTTC.

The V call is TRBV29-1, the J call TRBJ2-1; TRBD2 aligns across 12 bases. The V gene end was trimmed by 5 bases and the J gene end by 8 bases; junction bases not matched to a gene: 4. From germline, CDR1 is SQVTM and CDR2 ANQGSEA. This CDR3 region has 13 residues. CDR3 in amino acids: CSVRLAGVDEQFF. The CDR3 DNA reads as TGCAGCGTTCGACTAGCGGGAGTAGATGAGCAGTTCTTC.

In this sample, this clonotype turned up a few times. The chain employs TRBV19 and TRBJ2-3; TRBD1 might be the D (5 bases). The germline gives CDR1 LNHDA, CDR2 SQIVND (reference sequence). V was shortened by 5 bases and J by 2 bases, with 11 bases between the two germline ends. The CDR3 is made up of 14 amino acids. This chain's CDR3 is CASSDRVSTDTQYF. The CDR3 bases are TGTGCCAGTAGTGACAGAGTTTCCACAGATACGCAGTATTTT.

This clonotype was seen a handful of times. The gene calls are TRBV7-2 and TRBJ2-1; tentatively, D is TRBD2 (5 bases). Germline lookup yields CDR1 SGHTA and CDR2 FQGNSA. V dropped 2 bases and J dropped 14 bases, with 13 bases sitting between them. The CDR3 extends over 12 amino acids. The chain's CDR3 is CASSLSTGVEFF. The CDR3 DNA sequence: TGTGCCAGCAGCTTATCTACCGGGGTAGAGTTCTTC.

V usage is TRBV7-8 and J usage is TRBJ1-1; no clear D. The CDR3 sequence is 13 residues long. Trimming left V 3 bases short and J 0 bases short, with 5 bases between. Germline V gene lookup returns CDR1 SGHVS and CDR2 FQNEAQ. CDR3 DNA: TGTGCCAGCAGCTTTATGGTGAACACTGAAGCTTTCTTT. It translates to CASSFMVNTEAFF. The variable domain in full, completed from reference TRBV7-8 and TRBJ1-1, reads GAGVSQSPRYKVAKRGQDVALRCDPISGHVSLFWYQQALGQGPEFLTYFQNEAQLDKSGLPSDRFFAERPEGSVSTLKIQRTQQEDSAVYLCASSFMVNTEAFFGQGTRLTVV.

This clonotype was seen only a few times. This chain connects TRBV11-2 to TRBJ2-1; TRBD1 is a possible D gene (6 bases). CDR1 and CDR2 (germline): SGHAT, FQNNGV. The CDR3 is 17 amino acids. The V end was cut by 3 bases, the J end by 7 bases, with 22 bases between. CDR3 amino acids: CASSLGNTGTRINEQFF. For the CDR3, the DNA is TGTGCCAGCAGCTTGGGAAACACCGGGACACGAATAAATGAGCAGTTCTTC.

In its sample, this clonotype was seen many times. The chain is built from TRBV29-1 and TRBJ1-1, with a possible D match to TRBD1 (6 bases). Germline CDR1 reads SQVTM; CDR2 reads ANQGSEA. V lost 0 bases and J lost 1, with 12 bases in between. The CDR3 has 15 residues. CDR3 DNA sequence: TGCAGCGTTGAAGATCATAAGGGGGAGAACACTGAAGCTTTCTTT. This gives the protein CSVEDHKGENTEAFF.

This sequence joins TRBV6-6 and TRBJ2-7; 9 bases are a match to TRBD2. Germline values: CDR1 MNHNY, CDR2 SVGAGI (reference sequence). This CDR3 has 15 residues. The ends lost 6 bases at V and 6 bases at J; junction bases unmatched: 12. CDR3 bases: TGTGCCAGCAGCCGCGGGGGGGTAGCGGGGAGCGAGCAGTACTTC. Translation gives CASSRGGVAGSEQYF.

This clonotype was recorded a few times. The CDR3 DNA reads TGCAGTGCTAGGGGGACAGGGGTGGATACGCAGTATTTT. This translates into CSARGTGVDTQYF. The chain carries TRBV20-1 and TRBJ2-3; TRBD1 aligns across 10 bases. Germline CDR1 DFQATT, CDR2 SNEGSKA (reference sequence). With 3 bases clipped from V and 6 bases from J, the junction kept 3 bases outside the gene matches. The CDR3 has 13 residues.

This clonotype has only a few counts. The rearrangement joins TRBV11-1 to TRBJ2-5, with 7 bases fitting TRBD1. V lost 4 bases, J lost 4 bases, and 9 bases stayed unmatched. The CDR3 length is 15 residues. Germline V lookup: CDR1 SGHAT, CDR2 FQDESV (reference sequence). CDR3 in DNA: TGTGCCAGCAGCTCTGGGACAGCTCCCCGAGAGACCCAGTACTTC. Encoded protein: CASSSGTAPRETQYF. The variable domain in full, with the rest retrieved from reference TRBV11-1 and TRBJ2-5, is EAEVAQSPRYKITEKSQAVAFWCDPISGHATLYWYRQILGQGPELLVQFQDESVVDDSQLPKDRFSAERLKGVDSTLKIQPAELGDSAMYLCASSSGTAPRETQYFGPGTRLLVL.

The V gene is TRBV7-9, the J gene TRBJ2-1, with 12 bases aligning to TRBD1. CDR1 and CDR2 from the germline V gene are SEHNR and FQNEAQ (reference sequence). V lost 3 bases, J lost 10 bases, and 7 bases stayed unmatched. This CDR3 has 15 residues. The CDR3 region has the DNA TGTGCCAGCAGCTTCTCGGGACAGGGGGCCGGCGAGCAGTTCTTC. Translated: CASSFSGQGAGEQFF. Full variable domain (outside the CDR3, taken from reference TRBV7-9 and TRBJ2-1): DTGVSQNPRHKITKRGQNVTFRCDPISEHNRLYWYRQTLGQGPEFLTYFQNEAQLEKSRLLSDRFSAERPKGSFSTLEIQRTEQGDSAMYLCASSFSGQGAGEQFFGPGTRLTVL.

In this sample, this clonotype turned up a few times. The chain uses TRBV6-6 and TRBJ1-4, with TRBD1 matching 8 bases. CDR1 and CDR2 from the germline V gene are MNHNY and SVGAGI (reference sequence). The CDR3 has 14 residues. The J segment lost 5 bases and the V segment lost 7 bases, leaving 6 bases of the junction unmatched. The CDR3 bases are TGTGCCAGCACCCGGACAGGGATAAATGAAAAACTGTTTTTT. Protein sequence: CASTRTGINEKLFF.